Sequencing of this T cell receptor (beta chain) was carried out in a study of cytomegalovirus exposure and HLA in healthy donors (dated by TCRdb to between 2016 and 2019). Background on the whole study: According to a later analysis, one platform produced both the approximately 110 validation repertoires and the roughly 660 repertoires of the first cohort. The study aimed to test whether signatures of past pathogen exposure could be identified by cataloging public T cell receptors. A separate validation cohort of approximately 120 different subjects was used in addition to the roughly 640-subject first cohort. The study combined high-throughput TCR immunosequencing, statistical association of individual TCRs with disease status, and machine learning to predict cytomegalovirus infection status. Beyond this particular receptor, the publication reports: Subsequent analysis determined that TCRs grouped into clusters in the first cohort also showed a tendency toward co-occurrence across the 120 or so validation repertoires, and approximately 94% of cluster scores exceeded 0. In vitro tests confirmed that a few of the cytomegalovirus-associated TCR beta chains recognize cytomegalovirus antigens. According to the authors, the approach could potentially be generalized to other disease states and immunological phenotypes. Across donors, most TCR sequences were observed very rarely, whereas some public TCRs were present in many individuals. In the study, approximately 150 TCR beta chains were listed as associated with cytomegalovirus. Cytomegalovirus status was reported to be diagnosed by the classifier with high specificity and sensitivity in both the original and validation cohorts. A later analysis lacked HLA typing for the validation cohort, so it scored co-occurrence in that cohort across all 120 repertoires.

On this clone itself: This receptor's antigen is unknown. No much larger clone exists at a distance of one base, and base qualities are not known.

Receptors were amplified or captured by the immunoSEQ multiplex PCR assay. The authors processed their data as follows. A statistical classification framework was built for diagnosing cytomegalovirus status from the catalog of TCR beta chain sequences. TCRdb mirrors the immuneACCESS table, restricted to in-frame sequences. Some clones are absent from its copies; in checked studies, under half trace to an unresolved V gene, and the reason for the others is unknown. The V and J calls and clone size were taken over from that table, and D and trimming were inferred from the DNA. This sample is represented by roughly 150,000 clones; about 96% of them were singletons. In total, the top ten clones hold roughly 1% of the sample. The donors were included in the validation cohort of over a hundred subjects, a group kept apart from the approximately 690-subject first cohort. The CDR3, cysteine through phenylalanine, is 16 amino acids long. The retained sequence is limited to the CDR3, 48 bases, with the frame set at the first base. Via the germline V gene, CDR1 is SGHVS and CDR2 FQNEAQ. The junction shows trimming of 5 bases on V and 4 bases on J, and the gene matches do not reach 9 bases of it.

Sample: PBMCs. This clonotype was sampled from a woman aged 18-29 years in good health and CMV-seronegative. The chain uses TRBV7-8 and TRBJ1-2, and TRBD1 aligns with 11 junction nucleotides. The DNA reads TGTGCCAGCAGCCCTCGGACAGGGGGCCTAGGCTATGGCTACACCTTC. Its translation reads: CASSPRTGGLGYGYTF. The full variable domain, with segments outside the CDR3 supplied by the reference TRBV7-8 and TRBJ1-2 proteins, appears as GAGVSQSPRYKVAKRGQDVALRCDPISGHVSLFWYQQALGQGPEFLTYFQNEAQLDKSGLPSDRFFAERPEGSVSTLKIQRTQQEDSAVYLCASSPRTGGLGYGYTFGSGTRLTVV.